This T cell receptor (beta chain) was captured in a study of shared clonotypes between healthy human individuals. Regarding this clone: Its target is unknown.

General study findings and limits: Around 5% was the fraction of naive CD4 clonotypes found shared across several donors. Although depth was large, rarefaction showed that sequencing of the sorted subsets was incomplete.

A split of CD4+ cells into CD45RA+ naive and CD45RA-negative memory subsets was performed. The data were produced by immunoSEQ multiplex PCR, yet TCRdb's version contains in-frame clones alone and is incomplete. Here the sample spans some 2,500,000 clones, 93% being singletons. The CDR3 is made up of 14 amino acids. CDR1 and CDR2 from the germline V gene are MNHNY and SVGAGI (reference sequence). The trim removed 7 bases at V and 8 bases at J, leaving 10 bases unmatched. This chain uses TRBV6-6 with TRBJ1-4; 7 bases are shared with TRBD1. Sequencing was performed on naive CD4+ T cells from PBMCs. As to subset: CD45RA+ positively selected. The sequence came from a young man in good health. Some clones in this sample may be carry-over from other donors' samples. CDR3 sequence (DNA): TGTGCCAGCACCCAACAGGGGAGGGAGGAAAAACTGTTTTTT. Amino acid sequence: CASTQQGREEKLFF.